This is a list of T cell receptor beta chains from one sample in a study of cytomegalovirus exposure and HLA in healthy donors. Libraries were prepared by immunoSEQ multiplex PCR; TCRdb keeps only in-frame clonotypes and omits some of them. The sample holds roughly 100,000 clones, around 86% seen once. Sequences were obtained from PBMCs. The receptors come from a woman aged 18-35 years in good health and CMV-seropositive. The CDR3 runs from the conserved cysteine through the conserved F or W. Fields, in order: V gene, J gene, CDR3 length, CDR3 protein.

>TRBV28|TRBJ2-5|14
CASVGTGKKETQYF
>TRBV19|TRBJ2-2|15
CASTLGQGATGELFF
>TRBV5-4|TRBJ1-1|15
CASSARQGENTEAFF
>TRBV11-1|TRBJ2-1|14
CASSPGGYHNEQFF
>TRBV11-2|TRBJ2-7|15
CASSLRRDLTYEQYF
>TRBV2|TRBJ2-1|12
CASSETTGDQFF
>TRBV10-3|TRBJ1-1|14
CAISAGTLNTEAFF
>TRBV2|TRBJ2-1|15
CASSEGQGLYNEQFF
>TRBV5-4|TRBJ2-3|15
CASSFTSGGTDTQYF
>TRBV6-5|TRBJ1-5|13
CASSFRRNQPQHF
>TRBV2|TRBJ1-2|16
CASSEALRRTNYGYTF
>TRBV7-8|TRBJ2-2|16
CASSFLGQGNTGELFF
>TRBV19|TRBJ2-4|16
CASSSPSGLAKNIQYF
>TRBV19|TRBJ2-2|19
CASSLPGLAGGPETGELFF
>TRBV23-1|TRBJ1-5|14
CASSQRQGNQPQHF
>TRBV5-6|TRBJ1-1|13
CASSLDRGDEAFF
>TRBV28|TRBJ1-6|14
CASRPDRVTLALHF
>TRBV11-2|TRBJ1-2|17
CASSLGAETRTGYGYTF
>TRBV6-6|TRBJ1-1|15
CASSSAGAVNTEAFF
>TRBV28|TRBJ2-3|15
CASQYGGLRTDTQYF
>TRBV5-1|TRBJ1-1|14
CASSLSGEGTEAFF
>TRBV30|TRBJ1-4|10
CAGHGEKLFF
>TRBV15|TRBJ2-5|15
CATSRDPGKQETQYF
>TRBV19|TRBJ2-2|14
CASMGTGRTGELFF
>TRBV6-1|TRBJ2-1|15
CASSAHGTGYNEQFF
>TRBV28|TRBJ1-1|12
CASSFRGTEAFF
>TRBV6-5|TRBJ2-2|16
CASSSLAGPLGGELFF
>TRBV10-3|TRBJ1-1|17
CAISPGQGARGNTEAFF
>TRBV10-3|TRBJ2-3|15
CASTKHTKGTDTQYF
>TRBV6-5|TRBJ1-1|16
CASSYTPHRQNTEAFF
>TRBV5-6|TRBJ2-1|17
CASSLVGGARDRDEQFF
>TRBV6-1|TRBJ1-2|16
CASSVDRVGANYGYTF
>TRBV5-1|TRBJ2-4|18
CASSAAGTSGAAKNIQYF
>TRBV7-9|TRBJ2-7|15
CASSPWTSGVYEQYF
>TRBV5-1|TRBJ2-6|18
CASSLARAGGQGANVLTF
>TRBV25-1|TRBJ2-7|11
CASNQGYEQYF
>TRBV6-1|TRBJ1-3|14
CASRRDNSGNTIYF
>TRBV5-1|TRBJ2-1|15
CASSLLAGLYNEQFF
>TRBV5-1|TRBJ2-1|13
CASSQEGSQEQFF
>TRBV19|TRBJ2-3|17
CASKPRSGSKVADTQYF